This TCR beta chain was observed in a study of blood T cell repertoires in COVID-19. The CDR3 contains 18 residues. CDR1 is GTSNPN and CDR2 is SVGIG in the germline V gene (reference sequence). The V and J ends lost 0 bases and 7 bases respectively, with 25 bases between them. Produced via immunoSEQ multiplex PCR; TCRdb's table is partial and in-frame only. The sample shows under 400,000 clones, over 85% of them seen only once. The sequence was collected from a woman aged 55-70 years with COVID-19, enrolled during active disease. Sequencing was carried out using peripheral blood. V usage is TRBV30 and J usage is TRBJ2-1; perhaps TRBD1 as D (7 bases). CDR3 sequence reads: CAWSVIPIAGGLQNEQFF. CDR3 nucleotides: TGTGCCTGGAGTGTAATCCCTATCGCAGGGGGGTTACAGAATGAGCAGTTCTTC.